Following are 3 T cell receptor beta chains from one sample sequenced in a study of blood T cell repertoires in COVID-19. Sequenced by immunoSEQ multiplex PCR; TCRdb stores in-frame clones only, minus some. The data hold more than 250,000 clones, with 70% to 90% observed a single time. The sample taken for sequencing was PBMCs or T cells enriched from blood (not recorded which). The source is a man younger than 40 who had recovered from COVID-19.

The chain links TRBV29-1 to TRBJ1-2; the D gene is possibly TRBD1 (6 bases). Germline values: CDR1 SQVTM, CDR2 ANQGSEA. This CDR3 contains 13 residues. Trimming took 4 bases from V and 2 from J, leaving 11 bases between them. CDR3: CSVVDSANYGYTF. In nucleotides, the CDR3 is TGCAGCGTTGTGGACAGTGCAAACTATGGCTACACCTTC.

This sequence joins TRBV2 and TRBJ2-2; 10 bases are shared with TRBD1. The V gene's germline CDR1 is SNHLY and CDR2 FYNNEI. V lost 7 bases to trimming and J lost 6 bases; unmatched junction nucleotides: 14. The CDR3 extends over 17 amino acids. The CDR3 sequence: CASTIKGTGVFSGELFF. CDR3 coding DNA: TGTGCCAGCACCATAAAGGGGACAGGGGTTTTTTCCGGGGAGCTGTTTTTT.

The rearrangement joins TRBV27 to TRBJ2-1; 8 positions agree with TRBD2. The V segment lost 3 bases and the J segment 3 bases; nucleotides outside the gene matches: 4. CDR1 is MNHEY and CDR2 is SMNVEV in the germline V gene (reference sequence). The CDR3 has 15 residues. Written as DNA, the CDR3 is TGTGCCAGCAGTTTTACTAGCGGTAACTACAATGAGCAGTTCTTC. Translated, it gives CASSFTSGNYNEQFF.